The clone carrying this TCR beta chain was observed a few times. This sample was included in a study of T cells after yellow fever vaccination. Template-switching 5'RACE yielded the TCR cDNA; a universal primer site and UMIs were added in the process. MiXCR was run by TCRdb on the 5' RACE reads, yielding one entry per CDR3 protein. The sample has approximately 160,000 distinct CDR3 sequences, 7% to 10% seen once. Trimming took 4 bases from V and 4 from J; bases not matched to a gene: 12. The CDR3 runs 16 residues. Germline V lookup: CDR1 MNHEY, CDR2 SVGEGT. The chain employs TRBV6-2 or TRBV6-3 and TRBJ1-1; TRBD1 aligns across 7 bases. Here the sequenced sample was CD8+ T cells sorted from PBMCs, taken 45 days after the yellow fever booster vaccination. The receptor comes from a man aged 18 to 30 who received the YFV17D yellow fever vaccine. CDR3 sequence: CASSSLQGRDATEAFF. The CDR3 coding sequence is TGTGCCAGCAGTTCCCTACAGGGGAGGGACGCCACTGAAGCTTTCTTT.